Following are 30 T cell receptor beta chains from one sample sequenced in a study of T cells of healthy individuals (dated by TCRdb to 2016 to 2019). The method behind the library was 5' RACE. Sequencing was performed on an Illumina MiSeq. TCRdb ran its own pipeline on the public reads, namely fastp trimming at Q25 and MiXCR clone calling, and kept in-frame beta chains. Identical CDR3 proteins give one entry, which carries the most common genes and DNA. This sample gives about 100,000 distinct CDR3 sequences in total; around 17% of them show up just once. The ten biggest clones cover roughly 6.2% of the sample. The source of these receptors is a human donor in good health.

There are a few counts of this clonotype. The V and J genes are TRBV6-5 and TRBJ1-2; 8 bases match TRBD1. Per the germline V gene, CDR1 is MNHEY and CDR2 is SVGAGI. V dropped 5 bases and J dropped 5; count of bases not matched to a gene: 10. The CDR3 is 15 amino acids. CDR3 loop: CASSVTGETVYGYTF. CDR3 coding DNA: TGTGCCAGCAGTGTGACAGGGGAGACCGTTTATGGCTACACCTTC.

The CDR3, as DNA: TGTGCCAGCACCGCTTGGGGCTCGCCGGCTTTCTTT. Encoded protein: CASTAWGSPAFF. This chain links TRBV28 with TRBJ1-1; tentatively, D is TRBD1 (5 bases). With 7 bases removed from V and 11 bases from J, the gap between germline ends came to 17 bases. Looked up from germline, CDR1 is MDHEN and CDR2 is SYDVKM. The CDR3 contains 12 residues.

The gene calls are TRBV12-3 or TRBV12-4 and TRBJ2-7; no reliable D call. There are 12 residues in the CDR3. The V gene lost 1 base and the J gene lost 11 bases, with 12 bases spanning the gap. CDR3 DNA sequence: TGTGCCAGCAGTTTAGTCGGCCCCAGAAAGTACTTC. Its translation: CASSLVGPRKYF.

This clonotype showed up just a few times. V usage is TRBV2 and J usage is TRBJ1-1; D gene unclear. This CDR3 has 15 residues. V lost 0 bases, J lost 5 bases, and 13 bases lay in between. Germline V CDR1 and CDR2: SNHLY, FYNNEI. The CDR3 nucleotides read TGTGCCAGCAGTGAAGCGCTAGGGTCTGGGACTGAAGCTTTCTTT. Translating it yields CASSEALGSGTEAFF.

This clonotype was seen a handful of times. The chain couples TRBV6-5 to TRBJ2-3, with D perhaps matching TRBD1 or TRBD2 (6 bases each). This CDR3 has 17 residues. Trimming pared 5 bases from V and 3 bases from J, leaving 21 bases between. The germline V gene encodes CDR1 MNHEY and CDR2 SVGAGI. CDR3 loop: CASSTRQVAESTDTQYF. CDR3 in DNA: TGTGCCAGCAGTACCCGACAGGTAGCGGAGTCGACAGATACGCAGTATTTT.

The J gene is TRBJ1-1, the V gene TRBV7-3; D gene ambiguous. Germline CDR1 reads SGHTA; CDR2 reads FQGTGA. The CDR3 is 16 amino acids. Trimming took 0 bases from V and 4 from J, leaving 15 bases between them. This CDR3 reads CASSLTRTVDGTEAFF. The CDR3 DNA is TGTGCCAGCAGCTTAACGAGGACGGTTGATGGCACTGAAGCTTTCTTT.

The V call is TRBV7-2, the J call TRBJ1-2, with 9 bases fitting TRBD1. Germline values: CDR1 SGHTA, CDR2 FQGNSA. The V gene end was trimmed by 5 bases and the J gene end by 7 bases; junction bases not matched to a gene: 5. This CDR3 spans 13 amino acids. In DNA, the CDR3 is TGTGCCAGCAGCGCGGGACAGGGAGTTGGCTACACCTTC. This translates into CASSAGQGVGYTF.

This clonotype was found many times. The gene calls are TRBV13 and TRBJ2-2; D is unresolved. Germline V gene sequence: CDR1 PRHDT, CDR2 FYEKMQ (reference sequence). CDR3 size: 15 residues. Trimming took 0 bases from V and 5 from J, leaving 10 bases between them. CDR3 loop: CASSLGRRGTGELFF. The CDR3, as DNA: TGTGCCAGCAGCTTAGGCCGGCGTGGAACCGGGGAGCTGTTTTTT.

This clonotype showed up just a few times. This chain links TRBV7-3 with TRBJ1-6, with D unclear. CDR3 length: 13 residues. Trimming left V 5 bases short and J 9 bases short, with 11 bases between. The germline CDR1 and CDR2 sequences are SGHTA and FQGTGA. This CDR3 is CASSPISGSPLHF. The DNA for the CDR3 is TGTGCCAGCAGCCCGATAAGTGGTTCACCCCTCCACTTT.

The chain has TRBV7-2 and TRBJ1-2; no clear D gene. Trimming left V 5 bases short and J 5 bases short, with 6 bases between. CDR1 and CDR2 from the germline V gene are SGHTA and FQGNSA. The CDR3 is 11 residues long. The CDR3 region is CASSPTYGYTF. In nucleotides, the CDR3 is TGTGCCAGCAGCCCAACATATGGCTACACCTTC.

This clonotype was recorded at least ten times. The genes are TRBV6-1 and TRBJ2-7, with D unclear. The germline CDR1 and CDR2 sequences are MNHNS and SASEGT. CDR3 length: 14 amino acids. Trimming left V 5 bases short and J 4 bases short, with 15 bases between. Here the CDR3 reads CASSKGMIAYEQYF. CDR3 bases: TGTGCCAGCAGTAAGGGCATGATTGCTTACGAGCAGTACTTC.

CDR3 in DNA: TGTGCCAGCAGTCCAACTAGCGGGGCGGCCCAGTACTTC. This gives the protein CASSPTSGAAQYF. The rearrangement joins TRBV27 to TRBJ2-5, with 10 bases identical to TRBD2. This CDR3 contains 13 residues. V dropped 5 bases and J dropped 9; count of bases not matched to a gene: 6. The V gene's germline CDR1 is MNHEY and CDR2 SMNVEV (reference sequence).

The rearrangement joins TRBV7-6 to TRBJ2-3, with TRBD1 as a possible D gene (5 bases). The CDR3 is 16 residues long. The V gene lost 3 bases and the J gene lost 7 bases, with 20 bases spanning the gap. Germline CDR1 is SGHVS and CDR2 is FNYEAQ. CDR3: CASSLGSRATLHTQYF. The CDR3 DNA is TGTGCCAGCAGCTTGGGTTCCAGGGCCACCCTTCATACGCAGTATTTT.

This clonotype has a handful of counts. As DNA, the CDR3 is TGTGCCAGCAGCACGGGACTAGCGAACGCAGATACGCAGTATTTT. Amino acids: CASSTGLANADTQYF. The chain is built from TRBV5-6 and TRBJ2-3; 10 bases are shared with TRBD2. The CDR3 totals 15 residues. From germline, CDR1 is SGHDT and CDR2 YYEEEE. The V gene end was trimmed by 4 bases and the J gene end by 4 bases; junction bases not matched to a gene: 6.

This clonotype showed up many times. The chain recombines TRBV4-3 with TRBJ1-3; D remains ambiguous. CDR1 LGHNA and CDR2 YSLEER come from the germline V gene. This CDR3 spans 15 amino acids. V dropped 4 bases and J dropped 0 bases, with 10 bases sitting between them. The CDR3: CASSLDAGSGNTIYF. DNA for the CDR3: TGCGCCAGCAGCCTAGACGCAGGCTCTGGAAACACCATATATTTT.

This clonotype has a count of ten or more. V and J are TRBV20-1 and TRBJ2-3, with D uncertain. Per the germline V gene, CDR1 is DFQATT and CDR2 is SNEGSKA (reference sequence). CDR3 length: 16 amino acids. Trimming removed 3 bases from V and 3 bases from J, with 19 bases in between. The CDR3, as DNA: TGCAGTGCTAGTGGAACGAGCGTCGCGGCGACAGATACGCAGTATTTT. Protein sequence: CSASGTSVAATDTQYF.

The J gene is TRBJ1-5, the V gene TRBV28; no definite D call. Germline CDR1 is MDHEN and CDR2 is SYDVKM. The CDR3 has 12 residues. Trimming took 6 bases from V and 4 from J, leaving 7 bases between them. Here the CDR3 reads CASRLNNQPQHF. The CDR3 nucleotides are TGTGCCAGCAGACTCAATAATCAGCCCCAGCATTTT.

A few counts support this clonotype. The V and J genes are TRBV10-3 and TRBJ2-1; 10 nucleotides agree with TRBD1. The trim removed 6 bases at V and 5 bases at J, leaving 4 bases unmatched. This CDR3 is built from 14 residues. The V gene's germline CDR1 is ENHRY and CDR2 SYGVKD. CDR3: CAIRGQGRNNEQFF. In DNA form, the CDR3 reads TGTGCCATCAGGGGACAGGGGCGGAACAATGAGCAGTTCTTC.

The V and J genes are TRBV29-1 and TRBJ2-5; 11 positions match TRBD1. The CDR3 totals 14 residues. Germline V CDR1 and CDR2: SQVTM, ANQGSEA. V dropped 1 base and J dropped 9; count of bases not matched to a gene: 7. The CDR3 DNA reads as TGCAGCGTTGAAGTTGGACAGGGGGCGGGGGCCCAGTACTTC. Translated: CSVEVGQGAGAQYF.

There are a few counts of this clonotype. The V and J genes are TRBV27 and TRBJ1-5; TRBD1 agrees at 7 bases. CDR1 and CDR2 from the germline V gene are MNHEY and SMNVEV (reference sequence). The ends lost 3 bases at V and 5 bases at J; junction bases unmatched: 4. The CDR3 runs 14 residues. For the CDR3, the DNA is TGTGCCAGCAGTTTCGGACAGGACGATCAGCCCCAGCATTTT. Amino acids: CASSFGQDDQPQHF.

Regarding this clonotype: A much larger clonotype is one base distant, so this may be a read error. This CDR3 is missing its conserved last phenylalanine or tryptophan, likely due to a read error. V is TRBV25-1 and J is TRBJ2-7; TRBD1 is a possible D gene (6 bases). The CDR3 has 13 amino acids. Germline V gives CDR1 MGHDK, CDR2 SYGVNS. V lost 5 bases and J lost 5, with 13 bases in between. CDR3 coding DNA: TGTGCCAGCAGTATGGACAGTAGGAACGAGCAGTACTCC. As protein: CASSMDSRNEQYS.

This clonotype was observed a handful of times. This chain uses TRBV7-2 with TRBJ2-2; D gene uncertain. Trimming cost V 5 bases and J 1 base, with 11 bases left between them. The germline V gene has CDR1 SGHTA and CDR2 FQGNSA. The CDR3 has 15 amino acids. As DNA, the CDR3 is TGTGCCAGCAGCCTAAAGCCCAGGAACACCGGGGAGCTGTTTTTT. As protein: CASSLKPRNTGELFF.

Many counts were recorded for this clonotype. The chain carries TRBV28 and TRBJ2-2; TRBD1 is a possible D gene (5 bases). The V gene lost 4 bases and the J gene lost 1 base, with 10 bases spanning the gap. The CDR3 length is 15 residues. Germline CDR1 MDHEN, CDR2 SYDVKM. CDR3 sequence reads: CASSSLRENTGELFF. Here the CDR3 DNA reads TGTGCCAGCAGTTCACTCAGGGAGAACACCGGGGAGCTGTTTTTT.

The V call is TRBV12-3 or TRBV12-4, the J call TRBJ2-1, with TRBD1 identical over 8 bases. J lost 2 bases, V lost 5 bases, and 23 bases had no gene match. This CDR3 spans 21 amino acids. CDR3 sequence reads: CASSPGGRDPLYLGAYNEQFF. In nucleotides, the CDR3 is TGTGCCAGCAGTCCAGGGGGCAGGGACCCTCTATATTTGGGGGCCTACAATGAGCAGTTCTTC.

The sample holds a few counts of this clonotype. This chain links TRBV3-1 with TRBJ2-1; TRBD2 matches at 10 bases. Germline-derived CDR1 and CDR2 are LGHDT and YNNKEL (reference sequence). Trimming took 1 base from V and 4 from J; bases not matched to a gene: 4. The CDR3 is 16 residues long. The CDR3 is CASSQAGSGRYNEQFF. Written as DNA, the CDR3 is TGTGCCAGCAGCCAAGCAGGTAGCGGGAGGTACAATGAGCAGTTCTTC.

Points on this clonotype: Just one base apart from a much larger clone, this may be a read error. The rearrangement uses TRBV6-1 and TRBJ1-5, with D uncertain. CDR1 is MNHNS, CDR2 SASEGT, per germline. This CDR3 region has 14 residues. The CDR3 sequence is CASVNPGSYQPKHF. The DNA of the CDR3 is TGTGCCAGCGTCAATCCAGGTTCCTATCAGCCCAAGCATTTT.

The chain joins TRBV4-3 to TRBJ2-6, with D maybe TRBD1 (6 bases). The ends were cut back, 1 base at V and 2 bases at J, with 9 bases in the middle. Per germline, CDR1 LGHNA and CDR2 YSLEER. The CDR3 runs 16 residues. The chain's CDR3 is CASSQVAGAGANVLTF. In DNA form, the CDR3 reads TGCGCCAGCAGCCAAGTTGCAGGGGCTGGGGCCAACGTCCTGACTTTC.

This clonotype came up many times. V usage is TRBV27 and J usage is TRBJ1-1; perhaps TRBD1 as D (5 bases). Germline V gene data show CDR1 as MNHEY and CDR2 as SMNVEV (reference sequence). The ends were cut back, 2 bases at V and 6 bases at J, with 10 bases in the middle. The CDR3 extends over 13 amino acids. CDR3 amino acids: CASSLTLTAEAFF. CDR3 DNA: TGTGCCAGCAGTTTAACTCTGACAGCTGAAGCTTTCTTT.

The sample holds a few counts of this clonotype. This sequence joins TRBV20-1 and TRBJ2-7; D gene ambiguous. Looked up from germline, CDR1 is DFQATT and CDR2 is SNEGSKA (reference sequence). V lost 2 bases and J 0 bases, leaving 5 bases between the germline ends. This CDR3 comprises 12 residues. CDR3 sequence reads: CSARQNSYEQYF. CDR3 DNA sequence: TGCAGTGCTAGACAGAACTCCTACGAGCAGTACTTC.

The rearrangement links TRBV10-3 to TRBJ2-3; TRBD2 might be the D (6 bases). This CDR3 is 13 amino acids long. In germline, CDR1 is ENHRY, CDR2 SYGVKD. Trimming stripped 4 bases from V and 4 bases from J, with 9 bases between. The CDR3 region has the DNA TGTGCCATCAGTGCTTCGGGGGCAGATACGCAGTATTTT. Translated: CAISASGADTQYF.